This T cell receptor (beta chain) was identified in a study of shared clonotypes between healthy human individuals. Overall study: The plates for each donor numbered three CD4 naive, three CD4 memory, two CD8 naive and one CD8 memory.

Using immunoSEQ multiplex PCR, the repertoire was profiled, and TCRdb retains in-frame clones only, with some absent. The table shows around 370,000 clones, with 90% to 97% occurring only once. Sequenced sample: memory CD8+ T cells sorted from blood. The subset denotes: CD45RO+ cells pooled with CCR7-negative TemRA cells. The clonotype comes from a man aged 30 to 45 in good health.

For the CDR3, the DNA is TGTGCCAGCAGTTCGTCACCCTCTTCCTCCTACGAGCAGTACTTC. Translation gives CASSSSPSSSYEQYF. The chain couples TRBV6-5 to TRBJ2-7; D unclear. Trimming left V 4 bases short and J 0 bases short, with 13 bases between. Germline loops: CDR1 MNHEY, CDR2 SVGAGI. The CDR3 sequence is 15 residues long.